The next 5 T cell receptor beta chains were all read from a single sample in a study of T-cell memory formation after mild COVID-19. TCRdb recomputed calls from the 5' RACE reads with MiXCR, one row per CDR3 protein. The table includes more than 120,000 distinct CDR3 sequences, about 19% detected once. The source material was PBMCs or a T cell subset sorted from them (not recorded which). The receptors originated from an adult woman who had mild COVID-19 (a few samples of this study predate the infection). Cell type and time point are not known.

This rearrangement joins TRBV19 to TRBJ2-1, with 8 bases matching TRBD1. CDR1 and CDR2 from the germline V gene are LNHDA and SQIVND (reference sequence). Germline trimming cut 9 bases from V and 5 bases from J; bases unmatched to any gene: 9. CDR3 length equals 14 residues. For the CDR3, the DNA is TGTGCCAGCGCCGACCGGACAGGGAACAATGAGCAGTTCTTC. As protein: CASADRTGNNEQFF.

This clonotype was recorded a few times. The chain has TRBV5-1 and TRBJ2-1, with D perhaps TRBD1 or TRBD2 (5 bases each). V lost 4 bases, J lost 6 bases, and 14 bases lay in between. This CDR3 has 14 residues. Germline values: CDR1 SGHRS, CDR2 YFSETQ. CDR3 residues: CASSPGPIPNEQFF. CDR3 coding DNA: TGCGCCAGCAGCCCGGGGCCCATTCCCAATGAGCAGTTCTTC.

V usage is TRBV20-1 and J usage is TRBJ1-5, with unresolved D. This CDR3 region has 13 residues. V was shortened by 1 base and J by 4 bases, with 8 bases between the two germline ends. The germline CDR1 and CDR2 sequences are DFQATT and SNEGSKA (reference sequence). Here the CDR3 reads CSARGTANQPQHF. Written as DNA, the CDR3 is TGCAGTGCTAGAGGGACTGCAAATCAGCCCCAGCATTTT.

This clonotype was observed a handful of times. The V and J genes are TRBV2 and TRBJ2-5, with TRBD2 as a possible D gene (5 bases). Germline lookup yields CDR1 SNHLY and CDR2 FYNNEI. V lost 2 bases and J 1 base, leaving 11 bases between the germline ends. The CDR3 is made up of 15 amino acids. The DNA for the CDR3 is TGTGCCAGCAGTGAACGGGGTTTGAGCCAAGAGACCCAGTACTTC. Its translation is CASSERGLSQETQYF. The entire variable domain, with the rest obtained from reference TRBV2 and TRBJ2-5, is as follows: EPEVTQTPSHQVTQMGQEVILRCVPISNHLYFYWYRQILGQKVEFLVSFYNNEISEKSEIFDDQFSVERPDGSNFTLKIRSTKLEDSAMYFCASSERGLSQETQYFGPGTRLLVL.

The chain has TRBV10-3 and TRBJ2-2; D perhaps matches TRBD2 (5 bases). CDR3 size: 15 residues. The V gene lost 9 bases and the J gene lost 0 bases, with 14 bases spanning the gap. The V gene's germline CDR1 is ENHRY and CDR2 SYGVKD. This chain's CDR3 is CAMGSARANTGELFF. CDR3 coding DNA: TGTGCCATGGGTTCTGCGCGGGCGAACACCGGGGAGCTGTTTTTT.